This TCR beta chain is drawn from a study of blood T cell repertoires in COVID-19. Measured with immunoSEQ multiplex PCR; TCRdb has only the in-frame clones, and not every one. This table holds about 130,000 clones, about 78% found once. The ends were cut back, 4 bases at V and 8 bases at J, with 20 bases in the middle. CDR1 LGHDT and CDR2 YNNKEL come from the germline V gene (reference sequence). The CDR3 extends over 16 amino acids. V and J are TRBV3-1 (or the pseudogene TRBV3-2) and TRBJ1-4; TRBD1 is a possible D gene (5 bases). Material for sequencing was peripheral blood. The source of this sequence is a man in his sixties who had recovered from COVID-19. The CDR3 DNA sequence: TGTGCCAGCAGCCCACCCATGGGGGGGGTGGGCGAAAAACTGTTTTTT. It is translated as CASSPPMGGVGEKLFF.